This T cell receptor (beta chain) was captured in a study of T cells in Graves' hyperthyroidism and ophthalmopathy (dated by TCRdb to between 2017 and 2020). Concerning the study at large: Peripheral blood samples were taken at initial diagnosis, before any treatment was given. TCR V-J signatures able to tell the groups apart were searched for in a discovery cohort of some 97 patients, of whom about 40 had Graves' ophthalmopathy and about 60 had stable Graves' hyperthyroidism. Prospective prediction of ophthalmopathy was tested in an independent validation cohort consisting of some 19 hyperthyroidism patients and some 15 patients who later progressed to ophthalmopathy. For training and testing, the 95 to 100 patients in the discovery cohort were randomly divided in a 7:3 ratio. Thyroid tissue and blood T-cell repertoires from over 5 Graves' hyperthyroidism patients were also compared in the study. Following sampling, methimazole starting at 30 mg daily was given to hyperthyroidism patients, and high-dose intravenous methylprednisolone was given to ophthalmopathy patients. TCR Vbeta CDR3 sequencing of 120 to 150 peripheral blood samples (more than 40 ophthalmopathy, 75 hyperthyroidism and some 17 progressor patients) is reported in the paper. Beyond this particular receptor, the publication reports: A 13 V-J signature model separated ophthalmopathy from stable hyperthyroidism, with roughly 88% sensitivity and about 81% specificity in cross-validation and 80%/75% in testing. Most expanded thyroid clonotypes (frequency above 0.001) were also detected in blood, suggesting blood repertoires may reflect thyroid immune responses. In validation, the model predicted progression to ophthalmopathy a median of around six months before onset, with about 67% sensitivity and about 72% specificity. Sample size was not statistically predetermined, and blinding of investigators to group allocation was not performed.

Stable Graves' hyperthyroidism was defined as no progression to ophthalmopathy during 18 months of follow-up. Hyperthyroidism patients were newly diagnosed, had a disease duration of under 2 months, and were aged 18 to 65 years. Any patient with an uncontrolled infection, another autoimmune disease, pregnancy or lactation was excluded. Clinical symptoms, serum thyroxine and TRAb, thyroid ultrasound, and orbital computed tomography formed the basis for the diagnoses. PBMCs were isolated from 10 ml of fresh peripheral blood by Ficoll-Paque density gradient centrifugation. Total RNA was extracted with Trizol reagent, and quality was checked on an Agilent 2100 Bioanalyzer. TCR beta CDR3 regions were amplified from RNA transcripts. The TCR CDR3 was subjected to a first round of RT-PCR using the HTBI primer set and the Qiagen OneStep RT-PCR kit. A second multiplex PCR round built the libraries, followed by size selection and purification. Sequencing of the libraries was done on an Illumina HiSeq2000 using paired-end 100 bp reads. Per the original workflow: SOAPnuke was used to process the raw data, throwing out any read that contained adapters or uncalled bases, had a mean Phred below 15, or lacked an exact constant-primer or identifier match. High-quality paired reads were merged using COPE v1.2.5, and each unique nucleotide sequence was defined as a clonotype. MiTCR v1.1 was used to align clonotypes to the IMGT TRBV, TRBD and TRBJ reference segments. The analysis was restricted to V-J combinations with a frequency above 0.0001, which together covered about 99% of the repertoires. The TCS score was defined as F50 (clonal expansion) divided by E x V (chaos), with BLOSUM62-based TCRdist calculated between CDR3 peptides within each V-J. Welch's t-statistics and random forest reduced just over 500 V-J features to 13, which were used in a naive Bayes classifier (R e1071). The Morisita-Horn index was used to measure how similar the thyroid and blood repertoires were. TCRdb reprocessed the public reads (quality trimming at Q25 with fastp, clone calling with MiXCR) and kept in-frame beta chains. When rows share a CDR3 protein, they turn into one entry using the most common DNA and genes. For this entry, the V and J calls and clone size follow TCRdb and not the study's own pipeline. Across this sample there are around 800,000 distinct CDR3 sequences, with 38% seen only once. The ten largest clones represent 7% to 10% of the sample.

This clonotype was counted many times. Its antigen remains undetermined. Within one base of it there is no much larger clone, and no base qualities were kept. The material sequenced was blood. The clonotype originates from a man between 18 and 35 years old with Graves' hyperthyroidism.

The CDR3 reads as follows: CAISAGEGNSPLHF. The DNA reads TGTGCCATCAGCGCAGGGGAGGGAAATTCACCCCTCCACTTT. The chain joins TRBV10-3 to TRBJ1-6; the D gene is perhaps TRBD1, from 6 matching bases. The CDR3, cysteine through phenylalanine, is 14 amino acids long. The DNA shown is the 42-base CDR3, in frame from base 1. V is clipped by 6 bases and J by 7 bases, and the sequence between their germline boundaries is 13 bases long. According to the germline V gene, CDR1 reads ENHRY and CDR2 reads SYGVKD.